These 5 T cell receptor beta chains were all obtained from the same sample, sequenced in a study of cytomegalovirus exposure and HLA in healthy donors. Researchers ran the PCR with 60 Vbeta and 13 Jbeta primers. Repertoires were generated with immunoSEQ multiplex PCR, while TCRdb's copy carries only in-frame clones and drops some. Seen in this sample are more than 40,000 clones; the ten most common clones hold 2% to 2.5%. Sequenced input: PBMCs. The receptor source for this set is a woman aged 40 to 50 in good health and CMV-seronegative.

This chain joins TRBV6-5 and TRBJ2-7, with TRBD1 matching over 9 bases. Germline V gene data show CDR1 as MNHEY and CDR2 as SVGAGI. The CDR3 is 14 residues long. Trimming cost V 6 bases and J 7 bases; bases outside gene matches: 10. CDR3 nucleotides: TGTGCCAGCAGCACCGGGACAGGGAGCCCGGAGCAGTACTTC. It is translated as CASSTGTGSPEQYF.

V is TRBV28 and J is TRBJ2-2, with D maybe TRBD1 (6 bases). The CDR3 sequence is 14 residues long. Trimming left V 2 bases short and J 6 bases short, with 10 bases between. CDR1 and CDR2 (germline): MDHEN, SYDVKM. The CDR3 region has the DNA TGTGCCAGCAGTTTAGCACAGGGTCCCGGGGAGCTGTTTTTT. Amino acids: CASSLAQGPGELFF. Supplemented by reference TRBV28 and TRBJ2-2, the full variable domain reads DVKVTQSSRYLVKRTGEKVFLECVQDMDHENMFWYRQDPGLGLRLIYFSYDVKMKEKGDIPEGYSVSREKKERFSLILESASTNQTSMYLCASSLAQGPGELFFGEGSRLTVL.

The chain uses TRBV5-1 and TRBJ1-1; perhaps TRBD1 as D (6 bases). The CDR3 is made up of 17 amino acids. Trimming took 7 bases from V and 2 from J, leaving 24 bases between them. Germline V lookup: CDR1 SGHRS, CDR2 YFSETQ. DNA for the CDR3: TGCGCCAGCCGCCGTGGGCAGGGGCTCCTTTCCAACACTGAAGCTTTCTTT. This gives the protein CASRRGQGLLSNTEAFF.

The rearrangement joins TRBV7-2 to TRBJ2-7; D is unclear. CDR1 SGHTA and CDR2 FQGNSA come from the germline V gene. Trimming stripped 1 base from V and 7 bases from J, with 14 bases between. The CDR3 covers 14 residues. This CDR3 reads CASSLGNPKEEQYF. The CDR3, as DNA: TGTGCCAGCAGCTTAGGGAATCCCAAGGAGGAGCAGTACTTC.

The chain couples TRBV5-1 to TRBJ2-5; 7 bases match TRBD2. The germline CDR1 and CDR2 sequences are SGHRS and YFSETQ. The CDR3 contains 13 residues. V lost 7 bases and J lost 4; bases outside the gene matches: 7. CDR3 amino acids: CASRASGIETQYF. The CDR3 nucleotides are TGCGCCAGCCGCGCTAGCGGTATAGAGACCCAGTACTTC. Filled out from reference TRBV5-1 and TRBJ2-5, the complete variable domain reads KAGVTQTPRYLIKTRGQQVTLSCSPISGHRSVSWYQQTPGQGLQFLFEYFSETQRNKGNFPGRFSGRQFSNSRSEMNVSTLELGDSALYLCASRASGIETQYFGPGTRLLVL.